The T cell receptor (beta chain) described here comes from a study of post-analysis software for immune sequencing data. With regard to this clonotype: Antigen: not known.

Trimming removed 1 base at V and 4 bases at J, with 12 bases between. This CDR3 region has 15 residues. In germline, CDR1 is SGHRS, CDR2 YFSETQ. Study observations and caveats: Same-batch preparations were strongly co-clustered by F measure. TRBV5-6, TRBV5-1 and TRBV20-1 belonged to a set of about 5 TRBV segments that were more frequent in patients than controls.

Unique molecular identifiers had been added to the TCR beta cDNA libraries. TCRdb independently ran MiXCR on the PCR reads; one entry per CDR3 protein. This table has hundreds of thousands of distinct CDR3 sequences, approximately 60% appearing once. The sequenced sample was blood. This chain connects TRBV5-1 to TRBJ1-5; D uncertain. The TCR comes from a girl aged 2 to 9 with multiple sclerosis. CDR3 nucleotide sequence: TGCGCCAGCAGCTTGTCAGGAAACGCGAATCAGCCCCAGCATTTT. Amino acids: CASSLSGNANQPQHF.